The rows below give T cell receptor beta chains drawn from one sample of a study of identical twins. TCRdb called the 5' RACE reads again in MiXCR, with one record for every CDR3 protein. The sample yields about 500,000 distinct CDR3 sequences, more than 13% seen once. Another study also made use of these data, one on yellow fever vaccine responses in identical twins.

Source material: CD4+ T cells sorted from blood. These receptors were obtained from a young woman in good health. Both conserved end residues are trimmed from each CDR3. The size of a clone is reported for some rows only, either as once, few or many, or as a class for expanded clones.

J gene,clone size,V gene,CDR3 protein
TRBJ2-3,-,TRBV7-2,ASSRTSSSTDTQY
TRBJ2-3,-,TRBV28,ASSLLGARAADTQY
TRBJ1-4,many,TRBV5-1,ASSLWGQENEKLF
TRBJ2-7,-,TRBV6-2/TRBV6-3,ASSYPGVLRDYEQY
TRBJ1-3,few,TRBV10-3,AVWAGSGNTIY
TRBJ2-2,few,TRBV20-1,SARTASPYTGELF
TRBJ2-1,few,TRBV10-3,AISGIDRVVVYNEQF
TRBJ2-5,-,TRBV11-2,ASSLWVRETQY
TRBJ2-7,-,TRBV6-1,ASSPILAATEQY
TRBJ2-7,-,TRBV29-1,SVEYSGEQY
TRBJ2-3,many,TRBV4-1,ASGFLSDTQY
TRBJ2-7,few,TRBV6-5,ASSYGREQY
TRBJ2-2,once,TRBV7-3,ASSPTAGTANTGELF
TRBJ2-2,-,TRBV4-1,ASSSRTSGEAANTGELF
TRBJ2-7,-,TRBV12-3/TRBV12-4,ASRYGRRYEQY
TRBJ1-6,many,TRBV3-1,ASSRTGEENSPLH
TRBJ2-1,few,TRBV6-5,ASSSPSFKGQRRNEQF
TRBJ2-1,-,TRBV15,ATSRDLAGNEQF
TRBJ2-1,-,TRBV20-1,SARDRVASYNEQF
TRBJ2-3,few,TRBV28,ASSQLAGLHTDTQY
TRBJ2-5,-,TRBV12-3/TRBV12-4,ASSRRSSQETQY
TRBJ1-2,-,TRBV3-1,ASSQARTSPGYT
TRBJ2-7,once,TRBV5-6,ASSQTGARGEQY
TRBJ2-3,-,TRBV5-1,ASSLRAAGGSTDTQY
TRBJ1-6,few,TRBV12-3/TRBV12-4,ASSGIGRDNSPLH
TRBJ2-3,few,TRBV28,ASIPPGQGAEDTQY
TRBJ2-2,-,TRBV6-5,ASSYRLDTGELF
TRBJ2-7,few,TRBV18,ASSPSVSGISYEQY
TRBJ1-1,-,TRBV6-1,ASRGQGVGTEAF
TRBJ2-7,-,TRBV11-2,ASSLDLAASSYEQY
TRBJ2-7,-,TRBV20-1,SASGTGIYEQY
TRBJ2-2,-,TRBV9,ASSVEGFYTGELF
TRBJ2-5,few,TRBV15,ATSSWDTKGTQY
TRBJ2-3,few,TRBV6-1,ASSGRLAGGTDTQY
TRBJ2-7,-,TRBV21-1,ASHNSFEQY
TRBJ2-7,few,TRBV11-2,ASSSLSGRAGRNPYEQY
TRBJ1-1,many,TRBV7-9,ASRKTQNTEAF
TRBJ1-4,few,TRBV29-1,SVEDPQGEKLF
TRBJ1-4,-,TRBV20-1,SARQRQGEKEKLF
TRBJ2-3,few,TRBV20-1,SASTLAGDADTQY
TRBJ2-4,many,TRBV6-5,ASSYGGAKNIQY
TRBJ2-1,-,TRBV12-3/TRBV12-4,ASSLTPPPAAEQF
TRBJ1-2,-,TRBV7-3,ASSLYSLYGYT
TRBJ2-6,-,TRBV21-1,ASSKTGTGESGANVLT
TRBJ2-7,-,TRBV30,AWTVKQGQQY
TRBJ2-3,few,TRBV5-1,ASSLEGQGYTDTQY
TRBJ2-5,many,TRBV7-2,ASSLIGGQETQY
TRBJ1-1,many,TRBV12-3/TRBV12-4,ASSFRQDTEAF